The rows below give T cell receptor beta chains drawn from one sample of a study of low-dose radiotherapy and immunotherapy resistance in tumors. TCRdb passed the reads through MiXCR, listing each CDR3 protein once. The sample shows 60,000 or so distinct CDR3 sequences, about 30% of them seen only once. This sample comprised PBMCs, obtained before treatment. Receptor source: a male donor with rectosigmoid adenocarcinoma. CDR3s include the opening cysteine and the closing phenylalanine or tryptophan. Fields, in order: V gene, J gene, clone size, D gene, CDR3 DNA, CDR3 protein. The D gene is left open where the match is weak. Where a row states a size, it is once, few, many or the class of an expanded clone; other rows omit it.

TRBV2,TRBJ2-1,-,TRBD1,TGTGCCAGTGGGACAGGTCCCTACAATGAGCAGTTCTTC,CASGTGPYNEQFF
TRBV9,TRBJ1-5,-,-,TGTGCCAGCAGCGTAGGGGATAATAGCAATCAGCCCCAGCATTTT,CASSVGDNSNQPQHF
TRBV20-1,TRBJ2-1,-,-,TGCAGTGCTAGAAAGGGTCTCACAATTGACGGTGAGCAGTTCTTC,CSARKGLTIDGEQFF
TRBV10-2,TRBJ1-2,many,-,TGCGCCAGCAGTGATATGGGCTTAGGCTATGGCTACACCTTC,CASSDMGLGYGYTF
TRBV29-1,TRBJ1-4,many,TRBD1,TGCAGCGTGAACCGGGACAGGGACGAAAAACTGTTTTTT,CSVNRDRDEKLFF
TRBV11-3,TRBJ2-1,many,TRBD2,TGTGCCAGCAGCCCAGGACTAGGGGTTCTGTTCTTC,CASSPGLGVLFF
TRBV9,TRBJ1-2,many,-,TGTGCCAGCACCACCGATCCAGGGGCTCGGGCCTATGGCTACACCTTC,CASTTDPGARAYGYTF
TRBV18,TRBJ1-1,few,-,TGTGCCAGCTCACCACTGGGGACCGCTGGGGACACTGAAGCTTTCTTT,CASSPLGTAGDTEAFF
TRBV29-1,TRBJ2-5,many,TRBD1,TGCGGAGGTAGACAGGGGGAGACCCAGTACTTC,CGGRQGETQYF
TRBV5-5,TRBJ2-5,-,-,TGTGCCAGCAGCTTGATGCGACAGCCACAGGCCCAGTACTTC,CASSLMRQPQAQYF
TRBV5-1,TRBJ2-1,many,-,TGCGCCAGCAGCTTGGCGGGAGACCCCTACAATGAGCAGTTCTTC,CASSLAGDPYNEQFF
TRBV28,TRBJ1-3,many,-,TGTGCCAGCAGACCCGATGGACAGGGAAACACCATATATTTT,CASRPDGQGNTIYF
TRBV29-1,TRBJ2-1,many,-,TGCAGCGCTTTGACTTCCCTTTTCTACAATGAGCAGTTCTTC,CSALTSLFYNEQFF
TRBV6-2/TRBV6-3,TRBJ2-5,-,TRBD2,TGTGCCAGCAGCGTAGCGGGAGGAAAAGAGACCCAGTACTTC,CASSVAGGKETQYF
TRBV2,TRBJ2-5,-,-,TGTGCCAGCAGTGGGACTTCCACGGCAGAGACCCAGTACTTC,CASSGTSTAETQYF
TRBV6-2/TRBV6-3,TRBJ2-2,many,-,TGTGCCAGCAGGAGTACAGGGGGGGCCGGGGAGCTGTTTTTT,CASRSTGGAGELFF
TRBV6-2/TRBV6-3,TRBJ2-7,many,TRBD1,TGTGCCAGCAGCCGACAGGGAGTCACCTACGAGCAGTACTTC,CASSRQGVTYEQYF